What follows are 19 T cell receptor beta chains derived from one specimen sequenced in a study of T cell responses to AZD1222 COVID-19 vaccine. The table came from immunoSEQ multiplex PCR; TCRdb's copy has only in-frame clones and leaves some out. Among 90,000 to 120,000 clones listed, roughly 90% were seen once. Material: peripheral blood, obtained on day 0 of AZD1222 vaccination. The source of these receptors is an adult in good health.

The DNA of the CDR3 is TGTGCCAGCAGCCGGACAGCCTCCTACGAGCAGTACTTC. The encoded protein is CASSRTASYEQYF. This sequence joins TRBV6-5 and TRBJ2-7, with D possibly being TRBD1 (6 bases). Germline assignment: CDR1 MNHEY and CDR2 SVGAGI. CDR3 size: 13 residues. Trimming cost V 6 bases and J 0 bases, with 9 bases left between them.

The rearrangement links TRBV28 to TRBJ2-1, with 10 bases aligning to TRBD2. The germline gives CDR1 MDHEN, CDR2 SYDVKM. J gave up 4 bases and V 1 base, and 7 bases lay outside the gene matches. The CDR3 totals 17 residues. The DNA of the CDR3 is TGTGCCAGCAGTTTATCTCCTAGCGGGAGTGTTTACAATGAGCAGTTCTTC. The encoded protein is CASSLSPSGSVYNEQFF.

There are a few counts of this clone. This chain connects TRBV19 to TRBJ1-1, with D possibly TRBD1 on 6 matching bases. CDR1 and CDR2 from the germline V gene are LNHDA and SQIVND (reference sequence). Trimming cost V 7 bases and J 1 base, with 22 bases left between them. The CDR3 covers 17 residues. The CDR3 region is CASNTRGAGAKNTEAFF. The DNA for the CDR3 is TGTGCCAGTAATACACGGGGAGCAGGGGCTAAGAACACTGAAGCTTTCTTT. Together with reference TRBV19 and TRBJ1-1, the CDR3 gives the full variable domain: DGGITQSPKYLFRKEGQNVTLSCEQNLNHDAMYWYRQDPGQGLRLIYYSQIVNDFQKGDIAEGYSVSREKKESFPLTVTSAQKNPTAFYLCASNTRGAGAKNTEAFFGQGTRLTVV.

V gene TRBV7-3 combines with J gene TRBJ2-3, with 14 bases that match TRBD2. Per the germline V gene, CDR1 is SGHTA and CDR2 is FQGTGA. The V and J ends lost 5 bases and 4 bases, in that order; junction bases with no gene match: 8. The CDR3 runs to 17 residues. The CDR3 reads CASSQGLAGGNADTQYF. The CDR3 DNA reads TGTGCCAGCAGCCAAGGACTAGCGGGAGGAAACGCAGATACGCAGTATTTT.

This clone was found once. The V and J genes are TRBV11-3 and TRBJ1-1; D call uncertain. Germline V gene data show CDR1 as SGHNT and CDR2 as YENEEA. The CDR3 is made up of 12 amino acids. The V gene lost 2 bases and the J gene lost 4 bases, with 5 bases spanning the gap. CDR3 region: CASSLPVTEAFF. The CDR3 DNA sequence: TGTGCCAGCAGCTTACCAGTCACTGAAGCTTTCTTT.

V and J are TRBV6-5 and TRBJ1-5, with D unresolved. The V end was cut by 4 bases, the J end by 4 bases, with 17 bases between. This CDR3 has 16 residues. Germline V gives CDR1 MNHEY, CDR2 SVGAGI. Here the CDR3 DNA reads TGTGCCAGCAGTTCCCTTGGTCCTATCGGGAATCAGCCCCAGCATTTT. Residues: CASSSLGPIGNQPQHF.

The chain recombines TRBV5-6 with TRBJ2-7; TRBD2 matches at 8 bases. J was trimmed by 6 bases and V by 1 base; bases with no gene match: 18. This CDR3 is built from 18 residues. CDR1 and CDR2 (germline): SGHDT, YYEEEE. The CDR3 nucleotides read TGTGCCAGCAGCTTGCGGGGCCCCCGGGGGGGAAAAGGGCGCGAGCAGTACTTC. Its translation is CASSLRGPRGGKGREQYF.

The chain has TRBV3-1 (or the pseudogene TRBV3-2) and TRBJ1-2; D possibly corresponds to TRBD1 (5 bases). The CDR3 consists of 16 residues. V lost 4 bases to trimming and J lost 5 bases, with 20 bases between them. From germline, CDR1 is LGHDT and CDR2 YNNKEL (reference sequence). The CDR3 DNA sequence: TGTGCCAGCAGCCCCCCATTCACCGGGACGGATTATGGCTACACCTTC. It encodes CASSPPFTGTDYGYTF.

The chain's CDR3 is CSAGKSDTQYF. The CDR3 nucleotides are TGCAGTGCTGGCAAATCAGATACGCAGTATTTT. The chain joins TRBV20-1 to TRBJ2-3; D uncertain. The CDR3 loop spans 11 amino acids. Germline CDR1 and CDR2: DFQATT and SNEGSKA (reference sequence). The V and J ends lost 5 bases and 4 bases respectively, with 7 bases between them.

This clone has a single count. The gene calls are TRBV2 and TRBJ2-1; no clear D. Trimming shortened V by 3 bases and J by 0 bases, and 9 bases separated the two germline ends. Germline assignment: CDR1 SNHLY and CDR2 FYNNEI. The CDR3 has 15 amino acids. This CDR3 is CASSEGPSSYNEQFF. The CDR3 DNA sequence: TGTGCCAGCAGTGAGGGTCCAAGCTCCTACAATGAGCAGTTCTTC.

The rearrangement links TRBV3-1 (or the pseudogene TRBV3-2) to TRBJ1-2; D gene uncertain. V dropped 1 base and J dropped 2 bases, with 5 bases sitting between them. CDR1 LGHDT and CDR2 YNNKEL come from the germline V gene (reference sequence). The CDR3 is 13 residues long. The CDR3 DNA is TGTGCCAGCAGCCAAGCTTCCAACTATGGCTACACCTTC. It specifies CASSQASNYGYTF.

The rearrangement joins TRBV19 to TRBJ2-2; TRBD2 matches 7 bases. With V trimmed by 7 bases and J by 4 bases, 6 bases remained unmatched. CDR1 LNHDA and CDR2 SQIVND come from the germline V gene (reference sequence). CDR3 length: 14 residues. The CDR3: CASTGGRSTGELFF. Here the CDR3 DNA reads TGTGCCAGTACGGGAGGTCGAAGCACCGGGGAGCTGTTTTTT.

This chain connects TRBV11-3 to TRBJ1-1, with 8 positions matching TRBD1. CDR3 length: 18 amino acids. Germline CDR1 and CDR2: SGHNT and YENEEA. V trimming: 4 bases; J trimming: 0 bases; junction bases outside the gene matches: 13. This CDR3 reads CASSSPGWTGTMNTEAFF. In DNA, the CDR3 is TGTGCCAGCAGCTCTCCCGGGTGGACAGGGACTATGAACACTGAAGCTTTCTTT.

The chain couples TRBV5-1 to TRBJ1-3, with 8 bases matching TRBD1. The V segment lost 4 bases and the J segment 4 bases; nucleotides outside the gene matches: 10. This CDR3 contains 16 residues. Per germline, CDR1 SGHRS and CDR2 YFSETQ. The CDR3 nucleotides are TGCGCCAGCAGCCCAGCTCAGGGGGCTTCGGGAAACACCATATATTTT. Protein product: CASSPAQGASGNTIYF.

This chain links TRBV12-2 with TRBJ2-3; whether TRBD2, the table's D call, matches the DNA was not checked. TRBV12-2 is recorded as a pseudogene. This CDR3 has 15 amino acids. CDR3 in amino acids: CASRPRSAGADTQYF. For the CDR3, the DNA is TGTGCAAGTCGCCCCCGGTCAGCGGGAGCAGATACGCAGTATTTT.

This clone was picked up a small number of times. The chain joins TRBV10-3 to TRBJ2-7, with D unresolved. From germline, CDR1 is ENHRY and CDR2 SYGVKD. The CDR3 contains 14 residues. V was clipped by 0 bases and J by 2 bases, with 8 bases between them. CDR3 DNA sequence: TGTGCCATCAGTGAGTCGTCACAGCCCTACGAGCAGTACTTC. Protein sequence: CAISESSQPYEQYF.

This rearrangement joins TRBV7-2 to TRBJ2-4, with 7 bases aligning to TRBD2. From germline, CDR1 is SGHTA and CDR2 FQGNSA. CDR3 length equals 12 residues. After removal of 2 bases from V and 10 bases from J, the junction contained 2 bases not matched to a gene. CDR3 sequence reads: CASSLMGGIQYF. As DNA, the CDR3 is TGTGCCAGCAGCTTAATGGGGGGGATTCAGTACTTC. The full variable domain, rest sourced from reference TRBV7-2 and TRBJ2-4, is GAGVSQSPSNKVTEKGKDVELRCDPISGHTALYWYRQSLGQGLEFLIYFQGNSAPDKSGLPSDRFSAERTGGSVSTLTIQRTQQEDSAVYLCASSLMGGIQYFGAGTRLSVL.

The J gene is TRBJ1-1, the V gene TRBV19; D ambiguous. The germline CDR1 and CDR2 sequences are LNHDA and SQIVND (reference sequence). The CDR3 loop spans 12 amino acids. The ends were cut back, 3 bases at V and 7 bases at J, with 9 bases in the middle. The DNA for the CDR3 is TGTGCCAGTAGTATGGCAAGGGTTGAAGCTTTCTTT. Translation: CASSMARVEAFF.

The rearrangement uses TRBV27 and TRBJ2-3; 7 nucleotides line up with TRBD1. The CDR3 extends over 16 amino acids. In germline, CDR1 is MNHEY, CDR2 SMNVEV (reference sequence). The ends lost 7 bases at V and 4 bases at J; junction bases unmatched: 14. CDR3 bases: TGTGCCAGCACTACGGGAAGGGGGCGGATCGCAGATACGCAGTATTTT. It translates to CASTTGRGRIADTQYF.